The source of this TCR beta chain is a study of cytomegalovirus exposure and HLA in healthy donors (dated by TCRdb to the late 2010s). With respect to the entire study: In an earlier analysis of 550 to 750 of the donors, under 300 Gb of sequence data and approximately 120 million unique TCR beta sequences from about 180 million T cells were reported. An early release covering about 600 HLA-typed donors comprised about 310 gigabases of sequencing data and approximately 80 million unique TCR sequences. Of the 300 to 450 genotyped donors, approximately 81% were placed in the genetic ancestry cluster associated with self-reported Caucasian donors. The aim of the study was to test whether cataloging public T cell receptors could identify signatures of past pathogen exposure. Using immunosequencing, the study profiled T cell repertoires from some 670 subjects and related those repertoires to cytomegalovirus serostatus. Besides the first cohort of roughly 640 subjects, a separate validation cohort made up of some 110 different subjects was used. High-throughput TCR immunosequencing, statistical association of individual TCRs with disease status, and machine learning were combined to predict cytomegalovirus infection status. A later analysis re-analyzed previously published TCR beta repertoires from 666 donors and added high-resolution HLA genotyping to study TCR occurrence patterns. Rather than drawing on any new phenotypic data, the later analysis identified candidate immune exposures from TCR beta sequences and the way those sequences occurred across donors. An earlier analysis of approximately 580 of the donors used high-throughput TCR beta sequencing to judge whether each TCR beta V gene segment behaved as functional or pseudogenic. Donor age, sex, ethnicity and CMV serostatus were compiled together with the repertoire data. In a later genetic analysis, genome-wide SNP genotypes for about three fifths of the roughly 670 donors were used, and that subset was treated as a discovery cohort. All discovery cohort repertoires had been generated on a single sequencing platform. HLA typing included class I and class II loci at four-digit resolution. Typing coverage varied by locus: about 620-630 donors for A, B, C, DRB1 and DQB1; more than 500 for DQA1; approximately 610 for DPA1; around 490 for DPB1. About five DR-DQ haplotypes were handled as single units for association and clustering, since linkage in the cohort was strong. Among under 450 genotyped donors of the cohort, an average of around 240,000 unique TCR beta nucleotide sequences were sequenced per donor, around 18% of them non-productive.

Library generation was performed with the immunoSEQ multiplex PCR assay. The multiplex PCR relied on a mix of 60 forward primers for TCR Vbeta segments and 13 reverse primers for TCR Jbeta segments. A multiplex PCR assay on genomic DNA amplified the CDR3 region of rearranged TCR beta genes. Amplified TCR beta libraries were sequenced as 87-base-pair reads on the Illumina HiSeq System. For the original study's pipeline: A later analysis tallied some 79 million unique TCR beta chains across the 700 or so repertoires, and about 10 million of those chains were shared by two or more donors. A nearest-neighbor algorithm error-corrected the raw reads and collapsed the reads into unique sequences, merging closely related sequences to remove PCR and sequencing errors. CDR3 sequences were aligned to IMGT reference sequences to assign V, D and J gene segments. For a sequence to be retained, a match of at least six nucleotides to both a V gene segment and a J gene segment was required. A rearrangement was called productive if the CDR3 had no stop codons and remained in frame with V and J, and every other rearrangement was called non-productive. CDR3 was defined according to IMGT convention as the region running from the second conserved V-encoded cysteine to the conserved J-encoded phenylalanine. The earlier analysis of 587 of the donors excluded any sequence lacking an unambiguous match to a single V gene segment. An earlier analysis of fewer than 750 of the donors classified V segments as functional when productive rearrangements were above 56.7% and as segregating when the standard deviation between donors was above 5%. A statistical classification framework was developed to diagnose cytomegalovirus status using the catalog of TCR beta chain sequences. In a later analysis, V and J genes were assigned by comparing TCR nucleotide sequences against IMGT/GENE-DB human TR gene sequences. In a later analysis, CDR3 sequences and most-parsimonious VDJ recombination scenarios were assigned using the TCRdist pipeline. In a later analysis, every TCR beta chain was defined by the combination of its CDR3 amino acid sequence and its V-gene family, and reads without a unique V-gene family were dropped. A later analysis removed 550 to 650 highly shared, low-generation-probability nucleotide sequences to deal with suspected cross-contamination and a sequencing artifact. In a later analysis, a clonal expansion index for each public chain was calculated from normalized within-repertoire ranks of inferred template counts. Generation probabilities in a later analysis came from a VDJ recombination model fitted to out-of-frame rearrangements, and those results were checked against IGoR. Hypergeometric tests were used in a later analysis to score TCR-TCR, TCR-HLA and TCR-CMV co-occurrence, with a repertoire-size bias correction applied to the TCR pairs. False discovery rates were estimated in a later analysis by permuting HLA or CMV assignments 20 times. A later analysis grouped co-occurring TCRs with DBSCAN, adding TCRdist sequence similarity when clustering within HLA-allele-positive subsets. For co-occurrence clustering, repertoires with fewer than 30,000 or more than 120,000 public chains were excluded, along with roughly 5 repertoires with anomalous nucleotide sharing. TCRdb mirrors the immuneACCESS table, restricted to in-frame sequences. Some clones are absent from its copies; in checked studies, under half trace to an unresolved V gene, and the reason for the others is unknown. V, J and clone size derive from that table, while D and trimming were established from the DNA sequence. This sample has under 170,000 clones in its table, and approximately 60% of those were observed once. The ten largest clones take up roughly 6.4% of the sample.

V drops 2 bases and J drops 4 bases, leaving 14 bases in between. The CDR3 has 15 amino acids, counting the end cysteine and phenylalanine. CDR3 DNA only is kept here, 45 bases in frame from base 1. The CDR1 and CDR2 encoded by the germline V gene are SGHTA and FQGNSA. The cohort consisted of more than 650 healthy bone marrow donors. At the time of sampling, every cohort member was nominally healthy, though immune exposures that went unrecorded were likely present. The donor tested CMV seropositive, placing the donor among the 250 to 350 seropositive members of the cohort. A peripheral blood sample was provided by each donor, and peripheral blood mononuclear cells were used for TCR beta sequencing. The Qiagen DNeasy Blood Extraction Kit was used to extract genomic DNA from the blood cell samples. Findings and caveats that apply to the study as a whole: In vitro tests confirmed that a few of the cytomegalovirus-associated TCR beta chains recognize cytomegalovirus antigens. A later genetic analysis reported fewer N-insertions in productive TCRs among donors in an Asian-associated ancestry cluster than the approximately 670-donor mean. HLA typing was unavailable for some donors at each locus, so association tests used only the typed subset. An earlier analysis of around 540 of the donors showed that most TCR beta V segments appeared in productive rearrangements either about 87% or about 30% of the time, which broadly matched IMGT annotations. Most CMV-associated TCR beta chains appeared to be HLA-restricted in a later analysis, and the HLA associations seemed to be driven largely by CMV exposure. Linkage disequilibrium might explain the correlated functional status among segregating V segments, but an unknown experimental factor could not be excluded. Some IMGT-functional V segments, including TRBV6-2 and TRBV6-3, could not be told apart with the 87-base-pair reads, so those segments were excluded. Sequencing depth was assumed to be roughly uniform across donors in the presence/absence analyses, though that assumption may not hold. The only immune exposure information available for the cohort was CMV serostatus. According to a later analysis, TCR association rates differed among HLA loci, with DRB1 alleles showing the most associated TCRs and HLA-C alleles showing the fewest. Most TCR sequences were seen in very few donors, while some public TCRs were found in many individuals. According to a later analysis, parvovirus B19, influenza, CMV and Epstein-Barr virus appeared linked to several top co-occurrence clusters. A cluster of highly shared sequence variants was judged likely to represent a technical artifact of the sequencing pipeline. A later genetic analysis associated a missense DCLRE1C variant with V-gene and J-gene trimming of TCR beta chains, and an independent cohort replicated the association. When HLA alleles, especially DR and DQ, strongly co-occurred, attributing TCR associations to individual alleles was difficult. This cohort had only TCR beta chains sequenced, and the lack of alpha or paired-chain data limited which features could be detected. A later analysis found that HLA-associated TCR beta chains were more clonally expanded and had lower generation probabilities than equally common non-associated chains. Because counts were too low, roughly 16 rarely observed V segments, including chromosome 9 orphons, were excluded from the earlier analysis of 587 of the donors. The study gave a list of some 150 TCR beta chains associated with cytomegalovirus. The authors suggested that the approach could potentially be generalized to other disease states and immunological phenotypes. In a later analysis, around 17,000 TCR beta sequences were associated with specific HLA alleles at a false discovery rate of 0.05. A further reported finding was that TCR beta sequences accurately predicted the HLA-A and HLA-B alleles for most subjects in the first cohort. The classifier was reported to diagnose cytomegalovirus status with high specificity and sensitivity in both the original and validation cohorts.

There are a few counts of this clone. It has no known antigen specificity. No much larger clone is present one base from it, and per-base qualities are unavailable. The sequenced sample consisted of PBMCs. This TCR was recovered from a woman between 55 and 75 years old in good health and CMV-seropositive. The sequence joins TRBV7-2 to TRBJ2-5; a weak D assignment points to TRBD1 (7 bases agree). The bases read TGTGCCAGCAGCTTACAACAGGGGCGGGGAGAGACCCAGTACTTC. It is translated as CASSLQQGRGETQYF.